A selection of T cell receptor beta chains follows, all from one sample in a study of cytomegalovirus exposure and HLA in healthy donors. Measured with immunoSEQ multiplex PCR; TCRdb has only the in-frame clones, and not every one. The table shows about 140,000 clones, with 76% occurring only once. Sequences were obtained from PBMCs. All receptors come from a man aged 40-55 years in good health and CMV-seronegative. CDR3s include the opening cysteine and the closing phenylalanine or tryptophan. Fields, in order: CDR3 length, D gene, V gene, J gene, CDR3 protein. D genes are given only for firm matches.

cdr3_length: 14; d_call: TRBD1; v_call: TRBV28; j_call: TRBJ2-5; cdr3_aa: CASGLSTGGETQYF
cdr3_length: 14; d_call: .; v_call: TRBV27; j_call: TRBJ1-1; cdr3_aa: CASSLSGANTEAFF
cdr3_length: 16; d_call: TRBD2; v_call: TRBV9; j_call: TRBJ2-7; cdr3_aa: CASSPRGSGGTYEQYF
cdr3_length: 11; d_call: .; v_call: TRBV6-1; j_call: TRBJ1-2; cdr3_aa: CASIGVTGYTF
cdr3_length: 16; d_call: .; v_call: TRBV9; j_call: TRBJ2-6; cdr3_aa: CASSVSASAGANVLTF
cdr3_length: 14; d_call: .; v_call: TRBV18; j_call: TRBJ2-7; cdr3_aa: CASSPLEGDYEQYF
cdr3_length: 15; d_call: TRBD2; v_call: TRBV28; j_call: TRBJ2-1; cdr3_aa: CASSLRAGGSGLQFF
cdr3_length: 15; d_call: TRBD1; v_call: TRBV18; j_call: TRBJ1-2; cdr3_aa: CASSPPPQGARGYTF
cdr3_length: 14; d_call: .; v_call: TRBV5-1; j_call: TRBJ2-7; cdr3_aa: CASRTTDSSYEQYF
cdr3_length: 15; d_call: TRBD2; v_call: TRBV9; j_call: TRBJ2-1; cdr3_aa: CASSPLAGSYNEQFF
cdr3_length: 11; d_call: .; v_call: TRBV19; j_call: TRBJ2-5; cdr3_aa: CASSIRETQYF
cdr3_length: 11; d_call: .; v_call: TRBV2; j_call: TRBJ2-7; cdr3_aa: CASSAGREQYF
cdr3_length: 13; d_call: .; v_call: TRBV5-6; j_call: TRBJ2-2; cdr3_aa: CASSPRNTGELFF
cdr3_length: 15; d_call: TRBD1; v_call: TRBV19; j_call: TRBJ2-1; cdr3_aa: CASSKRDRGGNEQFF
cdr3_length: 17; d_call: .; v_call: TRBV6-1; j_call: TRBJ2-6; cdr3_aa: CASSVQGTLSGANVLTF
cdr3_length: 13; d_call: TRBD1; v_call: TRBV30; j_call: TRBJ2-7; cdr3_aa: CAWTYQGVNEQYF
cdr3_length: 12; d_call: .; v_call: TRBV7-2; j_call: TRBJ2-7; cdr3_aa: CASSLSPYEQYF
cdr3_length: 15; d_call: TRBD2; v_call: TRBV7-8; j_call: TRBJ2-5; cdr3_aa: CASASTGGKQETQYF
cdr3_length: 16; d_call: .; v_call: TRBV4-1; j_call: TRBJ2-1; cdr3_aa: CASSQQPGAGYNEQFF
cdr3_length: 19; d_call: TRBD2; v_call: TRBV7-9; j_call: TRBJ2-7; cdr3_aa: CASSAQGLAGAPFPYEQYF
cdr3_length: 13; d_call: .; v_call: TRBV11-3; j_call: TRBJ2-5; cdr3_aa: CASSRGLLETQYF
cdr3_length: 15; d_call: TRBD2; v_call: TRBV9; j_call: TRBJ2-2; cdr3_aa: CASSVSVAGPGELFF
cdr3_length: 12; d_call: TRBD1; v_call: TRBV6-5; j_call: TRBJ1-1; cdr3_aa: CASSFDRGGVFF
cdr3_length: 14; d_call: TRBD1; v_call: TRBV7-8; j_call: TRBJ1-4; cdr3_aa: CASSPRQGSEKLFF
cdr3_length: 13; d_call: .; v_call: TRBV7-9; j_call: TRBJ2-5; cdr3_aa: CASSFMGGETQYF
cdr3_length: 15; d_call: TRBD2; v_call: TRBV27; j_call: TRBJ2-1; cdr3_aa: CASSQTSGAYNEQFF
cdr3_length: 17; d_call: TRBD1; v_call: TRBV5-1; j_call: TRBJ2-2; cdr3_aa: CASSLTPGQANTGELFF
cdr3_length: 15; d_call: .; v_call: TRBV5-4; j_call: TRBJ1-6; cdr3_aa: CASSPYNVQNSPLHF
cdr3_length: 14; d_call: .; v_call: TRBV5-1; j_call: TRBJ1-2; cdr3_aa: CASSLVGDQHGYTF
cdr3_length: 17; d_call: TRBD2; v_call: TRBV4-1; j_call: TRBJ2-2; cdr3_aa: CASSQTGLAGGDGELFF
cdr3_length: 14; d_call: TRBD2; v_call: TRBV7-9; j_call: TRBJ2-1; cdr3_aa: CASRVGLGIDEQFF
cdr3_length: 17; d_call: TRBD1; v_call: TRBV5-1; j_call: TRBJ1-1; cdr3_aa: CASSPGPLGTGNTEAFF
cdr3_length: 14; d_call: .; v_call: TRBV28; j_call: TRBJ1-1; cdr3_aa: CASSLWQANTEAFF